The table lists the clone carrying this T cell receptor (beta chain) with a few counts. Each CDR3 protein gets one entry after TCRdb re-called the PCR reads with MiXCR. The table has 550,000 to 750,000 distinct CDR3 sequences, 15% to 20% seen once; the top ten hold 0.75% to 0.95%. The data were obtained in a study of molecular identifiers for immune sequencing clone quantification. The V gene's germline CDR1 is SEHNR and CDR2 FQNEAQ (reference sequence). The CDR3 contains 15 residues. V shed 5 bases, J shed 2 bases, and the junction held 9 bases outside the gene matches. The specimen was naive CD8+ T cells from blood, with Jurkat cell RNA spiked in. Subset denoted: FACS-sorted CD8+CD4-CCR7+CD45RA+ naive T cells. The clonotype was recovered from a human donor in good health. Some libraries in this study had Jurkat cell RNA spiked in. The chain links TRBV7-9 to TRBJ2-7, with 7 bases that match TRBD2. CDR3 region: CASSQRREGAYEQYF. CDR3 bases: TGTGCCAGCAGCCAGCGCAGGGAGGGAGCCTACGAGCAGTACTTC.